The rows below give T cell receptor beta chains drawn from one sample of a study of cytomegalovirus exposure and HLA in healthy donors. Produced via immunoSEQ multiplex PCR; TCRdb's table is partial and in-frame only. The sample has roughly 99,000 clones; roughly three quarters are singletons. The source material was PBMCs. The receptors here all came from a man younger than 30 in good health and CMV-seronegative. Both conserved end residues are part of each CDR3. The order of the fields is V gene, J gene, clone size, D gene, CDR3 DNA, CDR3 protein. D genes are given only for firm matches. Some rows have no size entry. The others give once, few or many, or a class for an expanded clone.

v_gene: TRBV13; j_gene: TRBJ2-7; abundance: .; d_gene: .; CDR3nt: TGTGCCAGCAGCTTACAGGGGGGTTCCTACGAGCAGTACTTC; CDR3aa: CASSLQGGSYEQYF
v_gene: TRBV4-3; j_gene: TRBJ2-3; abundance: .; d_gene: TRBD1; CDR3nt: TGCGCCAGCAGCCCCGGGACAGGGCTTTGGGCAGATACGCAGTATTTT; CDR3aa: CASSPGTGLWADTQYF
v_gene: TRBV18; j_gene: TRBJ1-2; abundance: .; d_gene: TRBD1; CDR3nt: TGTGCCAGCTCACAAACCCCCGGGACAGGGAGTTATGGCTACACCTTC; CDR3aa: CASSQTPGTGSYGYTF
v_gene: TRBV29-1; j_gene: TRBJ2-5; abundance: once; d_gene: .; CDR3nt: TGCAGCGTTGATCAGGTGGGGAGGGAGACCCAGTACTTC; CDR3aa: CSVDQVGRETQYF
v_gene: TRBV18; j_gene: TRBJ1-5; abundance: .; d_gene: .; CDR3nt: TGTGCCAGCTCCGTCGGCGGGTCCAATCAGCCCCAGCATTTT; CDR3aa: CASSVGGSNQPQHF
v_gene: TRBV14; j_gene: TRBJ1-1; abundance: medium-sized; d_gene: .; CDR3nt: TGTGCCAGCAGCCTTGGGCAGGGCCACACTGAAGCTTTCTTT; CDR3aa: CASSLGQGHTEAFF
v_gene: TRBV7-9; j_gene: TRBJ1-2; abundance: .; d_gene: TRBD1; CDR3nt: TGTTCCAGCAGCTGGGGACAGGGAGACGGCTACACCTTC; CDR3aa: CSSSWGQGDGYTF
v_gene: TRBV5-5; j_gene: TRBJ1-5; abundance: .; d_gene: .; CDR3nt: TGTGCCAGCAGCTTGTGGGGGCGGTCGAGCAATCAGCCCCAGCATTTT; CDR3aa: CASSLWGRSSNQPQHF
v_gene: TRBV11-2; j_gene: TRBJ2-1; abundance: .; d_gene: TRBD1; CDR3nt: TGTGCCAGCAGCTTAGTAAGGGGACAGGGGCCCAATGAGCAGTTCTTC; CDR3aa: CASSLVRGQGPNEQFF
v_gene: TRBV18; j_gene: TRBJ1-1; abundance: .; d_gene: .; CDR3nt: TGTGCCAGCTCACCACCCATCACTGAAGCTTTCTTT; CDR3aa: CASSPPITEAFF
v_gene: TRBV5-1; j_gene: TRBJ1-3; abundance: few; d_gene: .; CDR3nt: TGCGCCAGCAGCTCGGCAGGCTCTGGAAACACCATATATTTT; CDR3aa: CASSSAGSGNTIYF
v_gene: TRBV5-1; j_gene: TRBJ1-4; abundance: .; d_gene: TRBD1; CDR3nt: TGCGCCAGCAGCCGACAGGGATTCCCTAATGAAAAACTGTTTTTT; CDR3aa: CASSRQGFPNEKLFF
v_gene: TRBV9; j_gene: TRBJ1-4; abundance: .; d_gene: .; CDR3nt: TGTGCCAGCAGCGTGGGGCAGCTTAATGAAAAACTGTTTTTT; CDR3aa: CASSVGQLNEKLFF
v_gene: TRBV9; j_gene: TRBJ2-2; abundance: .; d_gene: TRBD2; CDR3nt: TGTGCCAGCAGCTCGACTAGCGGGGGAAGCACCGGGGAGCTGTTTTTT; CDR3aa: CASSSTSGGSTGELFF
v_gene: TRBV7-9; j_gene: TRBJ1-2; abundance: .; d_gene: TRBD1; CDR3nt: TGTTCCAGCGGGACAGGCGACTATGGCTACACCTTC; CDR3aa: CSSGTGDYGYTF
v_gene: TRBV18; j_gene: TRBJ2-5; abundance: .; d_gene: .; CDR3nt: TGTGCCAGCTCACCAGAGGCGATTGGGGAGACCCAGTACTTC; CDR3aa: CASSPEAIGETQYF
v_gene: TRBV1; j_gene: TRBJ2-2; abundance: .; d_gene: .; CDR3nt: TGCACCAGCAGCCAAGATAGCGGGGGCCCAAGGGGCACCGGGGAGCTGTTTTTT; CDR3aa: CTSSQDSGGPRGTGELFF
v_gene: TRBV6-4; j_gene: TRBJ1-1; abundance: .; d_gene: .; CDR3nt: TGTGCCAGCAGTGAAGGGGCGGGAGGCACTGAAGCTTTCTTT; CDR3aa: CASSEGAGGTEAFF
v_gene: TRBV19; j_gene: TRBJ2-3; abundance: .; d_gene: TRBD2; CDR3nt: TGTGCCAGTAGTATAGCCCTAGCGGGGGGTCCTACAGATACGCAGTATTTT; CDR3aa: CASSIALAGGPTDTQYF
v_gene: TRBV6-1; j_gene: TRBJ1-1; abundance: few; d_gene: .; CDR3nt: TGTGCCAGCAGTAGGGGGGGAAACACTGAAGCTTTCTTT; CDR3aa: CASSRGGNTEAFF
v_gene: TRBV4-3; j_gene: TRBJ1-5; abundance: .; d_gene: .; CDR3nt: TGCGCCAGCAGCCAGCTCCTCCTTCCAGATCAGCCCCAGCATTTT; CDR3aa: CASSQLLLPDQPQHF
v_gene: TRBV7-9; j_gene: TRBJ2-2; abundance: .; d_gene: TRBD1; CDR3nt: TGTGCCAGCAGCTCCTGGACAGGGGGTACCGGGGAGCTGTTTTTT; CDR3aa: CASSSWTGGTGELFF
v_gene: TRBV5-4; j_gene: TRBJ2-5; abundance: .; d_gene: .; CDR3nt: TGTGCCAGCAGCCCTGGGACATCCCAAGAGACCCAGTACTTC; CDR3aa: CASSPGTSQETQYF
v_gene: TRBV29-1; j_gene: TRBJ2-3; abundance: .; d_gene: TRBD2; CDR3nt: TGCAGCGTCCGGACTAGCGGGGAATACACAGATACGCAGTATTTT; CDR3aa: CSVRTSGEYTDTQYF
v_gene: TRBV7-3; j_gene: TRBJ2-5; abundance: .; d_gene: TRBD1; CDR3nt: TGTGCCAGCAGCCCTGGACAGGGAAGGGAGACCCAGTACTTC; CDR3aa: CASSPGQGRETQYF
v_gene: TRBV27; j_gene: TRBJ2-3; abundance: .; d_gene: TRBD2; CDR3nt: TGTGCCACCCGGTGGGGGACTAGCGGTACAGATACGCAGTATTTT; CDR3aa: CATRWGTSGTDTQYF
v_gene: TRBV9; j_gene: TRBJ1-3; abundance: .; d_gene: .; CDR3nt: TGTGCCAGCAGCGAGGCGGGCGGAAACACCATATATTTT; CDR3aa: CASSEAGGNTIYF